This is a list of T cell receptor beta chains from one sample in a study of shared clonotypes between healthy human individuals. Some clones are missing from TCRdb's copy, which holds only in-frame ones; the method was immunoSEQ multiplex PCR. This table holds 300,000 to 350,000 clones, more than 60% found once. The source material was memory CD4+ T cells sorted from blood. The source is a young man in good health. CDR3s include the opening cysteine and the closing phenylalanine or tryptophan. Fields, in order: clone size, J gene, D gene, V gene, CDR3 DNA, CDR3 protein. D genes are given only for firm matches. The size entry is marked missing in some rows and otherwise reads once, few, many or a size class.

>NA|TRBJ1-2|NA|TRBV4-1
TGCGCCAGCAGCCAAGGACAGTTAAACTATGGCTACACCTTC
CASSQGQLNYGYTF
>few|TRBJ2-7|NA|TRBV5-1
TGCGCCAGCATGAACCCTGCAGGGGCTCCCTACGAGCAGTACTTC
CASMNPAGAPYEQYF
>NA|TRBJ2-3|TRBD2|TRBV28
TGTGCCAGCAGCTGGAGGTATGCTGGGACTAGCTTATCTCGAACAGATACGCAGTATTTT
CASSWRYAGTSLSRTDTQYF
>few|TRBJ2-1|NA|TRBV5-4
TGTGCCAGCAGCTCACCGGGCCAGAGAGCGTACAATGAGCAGTTCTTC
CASSSPGQRAYNEQFF
>NA|TRBJ2-7|TRBD2|TRBV7-6
TGTGCCAGCGGGACTAGCGGGAGGTCCTACGAGCAGTACTTC
CASGTSGRSYEQYF
>NA|TRBJ2-3|NA|TRBV5-8
TGTGCCAGCAGATCCCGCGGTCACGCGTCAGATACGCAGTATTTT
CASRSRGHASDTQYF
>NA|TRBJ2-3|TRBD2|TRBV7-2
TGTGCCAGCTCATATGGACTAGCGGGGGCCACAGATACGCAGTATTTT
CASSYGLAGATDTQYF
>many|TRBJ1-3|TRBD1|TRBV7-9
TGTGCCAGCAGCTCCGACAGGGCCTCTGGAAACACCATATATTTT
CASSSDRASGNTIYF
>NA|TRBJ2-3|NA|TRBV7-6
TGTGCCAGCACCACAGGTGCAGATACGCAGTATTTT
CASTTGADTQYF
>NA|TRBJ1-1|NA|TRBV5-1
TGCGCCAGCAGCTTGGAAGGGTGGAGCACTGAAGCTTTCTTT
CASSLEGWSTEAFF
>NA|TRBJ2-1|NA|TRBV18
TGTGCCAGCGCGCCGGAACTTACGAATGAGCAGTTCTTC
CASAPELTNEQFF
>NA|TRBJ2-2|TRBD1|TRBV4-1
TGCGCCAGCAGCCCCCGGGACAGGTCGAACACCGGGGAGCTGTTTTTT
CASSPRDRSNTGELFF
>once|TRBJ2-3|NA|TRBV29-1
TGCAGCGGTAATACAGGGGAGGTTAACACAGATACGCAGTATTTT
CSGNTGEVNTDTQYF
>NA|TRBJ2-1|TRBD2|TRBV7-2
TGTGCCAGCAGCTTAACGGGACTAGCGGGAGGTGAGCAGTTCTTC
CASSLTGLAGGEQFF
>few|TRBJ2-2|NA|TRBV6-4
TGTGCCAGCAGTTCGATGTCAGGGACCGCCGGGGAGCTGTTTTTT
CASSSMSGTAGELFF
>once|TRBJ2-7|NA|TRBV12-1
TGTGCCAGCAGCTTGGGTAGGGGGCAATACGAGCAGTACTTC
CASSLGRGQYEQYF
>NA|TRBJ2-2|NA|TRBV7-8
TGTGCCAGCAGCTTAGTGGGACTGCACACCGGGGAGCTGTTTTTT
CASSLVGLHTGELFF
>NA|TRBJ2-7|NA|TRBV19
TGTGCCAGTATGGAAGGCGGCGGGAACCCACCTCGCGAGCAGTACTTC
CASMEGGGNPPREQYF
>NA|TRBJ2-5|NA|TRBV25-1
TGTGCCAGCAGTTCCGCAGGGGAAGAGACCCAGTACTTC
CASSSAGEETQYF
>NA|TRBJ2-4|NA|TRBV2
TGTGCCAGCAGTGAAAGGGAGGGGGCGTTTGGAAACATTCAGTACTTC
CASSEREGAFGNIQYF
>NA|TRBJ1-1|TRBD1|TRBV19
TGTGCCAGTATTTTACATCCGGGACAGCTAAACACTGAAGCTTTCTTT
CASILHPGQLNTEAFF
>many|TRBJ2-1|NA|TRBV28
TGTGCCAGCAGTTCCGGCCCGCGAGCGAGCTCCTACAATGAGCAGTTCTTC
CASSSGPRASSYNEQFF
>NA|TRBJ2-1|TRBD2|TRBV19
TGTGCCAGTAGTATTTTAGCGGGAGGGGTAAGCAATGAGCAGTTCTTC
CASSILAGGVSNEQFF
>NA|TRBJ1-5|TRBD1|TRBV18
TGTGCCAGCTCACGACAGGGTCCTAATCAGCCCCAGCATTTT
CASSRQGPNQPQHF
>NA|TRBJ1-1|NA|TRBV14
TGTGCCAGCAGCCAACAGGGGACCCCTTACACTGAAGCTTTCTTT
CASSQQGTPYTEAFF